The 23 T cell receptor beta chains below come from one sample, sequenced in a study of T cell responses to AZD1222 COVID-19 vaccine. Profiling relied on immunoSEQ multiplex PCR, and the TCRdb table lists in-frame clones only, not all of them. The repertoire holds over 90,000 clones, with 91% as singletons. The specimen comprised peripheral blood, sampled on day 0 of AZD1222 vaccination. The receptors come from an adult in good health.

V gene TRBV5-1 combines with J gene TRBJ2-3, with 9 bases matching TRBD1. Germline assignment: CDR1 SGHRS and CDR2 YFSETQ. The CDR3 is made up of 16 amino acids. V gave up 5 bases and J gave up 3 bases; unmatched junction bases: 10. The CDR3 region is CASRQGAGIRTDTQYF. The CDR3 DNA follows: TGCGCCAGCAGACAGGGGGCAGGGATAAGGACAGATACGCAGTATTTT.

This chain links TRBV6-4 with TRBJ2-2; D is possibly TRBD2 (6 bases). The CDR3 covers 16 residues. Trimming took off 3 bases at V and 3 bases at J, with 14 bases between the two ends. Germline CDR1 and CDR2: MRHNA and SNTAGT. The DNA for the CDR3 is TGTGCCAGCAGTGATTTCGGGGGTTTCGACACCGGGGAGCTGTTTTTT. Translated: CASSDFGGFDTGELFF.

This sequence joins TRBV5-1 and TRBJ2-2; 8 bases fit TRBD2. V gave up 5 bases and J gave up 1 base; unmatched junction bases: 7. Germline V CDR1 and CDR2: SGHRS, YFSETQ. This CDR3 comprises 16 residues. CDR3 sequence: CASRFTSGVNTGELFF. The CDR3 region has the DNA TGCGCCAGCAGGTTTACTAGCGGAGTGAACACCGGGGAGCTGTTTTTT.

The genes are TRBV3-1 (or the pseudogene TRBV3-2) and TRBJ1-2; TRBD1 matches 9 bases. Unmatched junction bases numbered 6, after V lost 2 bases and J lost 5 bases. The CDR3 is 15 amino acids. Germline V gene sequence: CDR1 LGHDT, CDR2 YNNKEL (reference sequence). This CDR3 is CASSQRTGASYGYTF. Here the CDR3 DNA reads TGTGCCAGCAGCCAAAGGACAGGGGCGAGTTATGGCTACACCTTC.

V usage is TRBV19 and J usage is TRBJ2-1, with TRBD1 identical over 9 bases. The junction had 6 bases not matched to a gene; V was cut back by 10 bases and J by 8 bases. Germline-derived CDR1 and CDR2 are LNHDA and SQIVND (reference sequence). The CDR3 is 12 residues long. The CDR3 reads CATGTGWDEQFF. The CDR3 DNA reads TGTGCCACTGGGACAGGGTGGGATGAGCAGTTCTTC.

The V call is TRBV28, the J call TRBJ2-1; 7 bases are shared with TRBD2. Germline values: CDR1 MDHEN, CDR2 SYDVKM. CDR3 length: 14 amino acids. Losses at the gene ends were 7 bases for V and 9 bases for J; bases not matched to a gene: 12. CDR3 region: CASNLWRELSEQFF. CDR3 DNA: TGTGCCAGCAACCTGTGGCGGGAGTTAAGTGAGCAGTTCTTC.

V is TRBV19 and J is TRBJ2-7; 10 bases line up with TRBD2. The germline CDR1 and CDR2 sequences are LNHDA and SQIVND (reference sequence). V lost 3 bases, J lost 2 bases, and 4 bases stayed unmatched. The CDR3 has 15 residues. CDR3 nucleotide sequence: TGTGCCAGTAGTATCCTCCTAGCGGGGGCCTACGAGCAGTACTTC. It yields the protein CASSILLAGAYEQYF.

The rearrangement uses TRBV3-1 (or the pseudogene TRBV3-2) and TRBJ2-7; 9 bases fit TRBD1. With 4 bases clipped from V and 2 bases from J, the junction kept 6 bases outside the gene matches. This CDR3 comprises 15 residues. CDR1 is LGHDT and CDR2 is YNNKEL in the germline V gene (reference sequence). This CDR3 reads CASSPGQGYTYEQYF. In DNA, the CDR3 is TGTGCCAGCAGCCCGGGACAGGGATACACCTACGAGCAGTACTTC.

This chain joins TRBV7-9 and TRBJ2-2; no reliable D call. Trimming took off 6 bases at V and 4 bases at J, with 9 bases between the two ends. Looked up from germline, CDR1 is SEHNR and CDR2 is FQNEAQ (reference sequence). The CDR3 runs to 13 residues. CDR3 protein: CASRIQVTGELFF. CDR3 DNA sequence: TGTGCCAGCAGAATACAAGTCACCGGGGAGCTGTTTTTT.

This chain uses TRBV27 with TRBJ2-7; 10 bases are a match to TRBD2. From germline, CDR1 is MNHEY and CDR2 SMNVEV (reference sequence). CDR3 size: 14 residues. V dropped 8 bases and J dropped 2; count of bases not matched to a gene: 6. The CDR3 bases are TGTGCCAGCGGAAAGCGGGAGGGCCCCTACGAGCAGTACTTC. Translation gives CASGKREGPYEQYF.

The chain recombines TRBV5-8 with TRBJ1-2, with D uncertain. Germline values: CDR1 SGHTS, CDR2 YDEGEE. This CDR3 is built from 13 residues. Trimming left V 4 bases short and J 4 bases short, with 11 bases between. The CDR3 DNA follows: TGTGCCAGCAGCGTAACGGGTTTCTATGGCTACACCTTC. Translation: CASSVTGFYGYTF.

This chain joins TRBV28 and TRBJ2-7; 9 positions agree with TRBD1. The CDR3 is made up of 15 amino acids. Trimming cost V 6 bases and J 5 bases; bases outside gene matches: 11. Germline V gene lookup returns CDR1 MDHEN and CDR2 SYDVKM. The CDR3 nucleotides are TGTGCCAGCAGCCCCGCCGGGACAGGGACCCACGAGCAGTACTTC. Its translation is CASSPAGTGTHEQYF.

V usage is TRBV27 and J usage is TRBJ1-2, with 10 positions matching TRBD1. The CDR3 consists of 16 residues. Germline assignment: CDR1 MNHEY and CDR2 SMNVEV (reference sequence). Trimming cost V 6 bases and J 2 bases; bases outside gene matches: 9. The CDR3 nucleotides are TGTGCCAGCAGCCAAGGATGGACAGGGGGAAACTATGGCTACACCTTC. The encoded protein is CASSQGWTGGNYGYTF.

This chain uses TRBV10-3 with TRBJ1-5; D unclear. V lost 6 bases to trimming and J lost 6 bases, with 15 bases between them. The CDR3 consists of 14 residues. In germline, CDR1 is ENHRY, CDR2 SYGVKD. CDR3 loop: CAISPGVGVQPQHF. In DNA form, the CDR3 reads TGTGCCATCAGCCCAGGAGTCGGCGTTCAGCCCCAGCATTTT.

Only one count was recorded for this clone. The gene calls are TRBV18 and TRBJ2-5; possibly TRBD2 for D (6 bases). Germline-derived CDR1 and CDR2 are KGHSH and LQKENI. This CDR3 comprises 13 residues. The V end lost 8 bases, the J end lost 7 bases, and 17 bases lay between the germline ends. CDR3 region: CASTRGTEGTQYF. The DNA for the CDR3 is TGTGCCAGCACACGCGGGACGGAAGGGACCCAGTACTTC.

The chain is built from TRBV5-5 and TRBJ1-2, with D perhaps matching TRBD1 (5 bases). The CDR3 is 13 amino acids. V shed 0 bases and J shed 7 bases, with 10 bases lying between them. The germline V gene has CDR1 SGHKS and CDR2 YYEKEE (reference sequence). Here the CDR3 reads CASSLEVGLGYTF. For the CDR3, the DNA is TGTGCCAGCAGCTTGGAGGTGGGACTTGGCTACACCTTC.

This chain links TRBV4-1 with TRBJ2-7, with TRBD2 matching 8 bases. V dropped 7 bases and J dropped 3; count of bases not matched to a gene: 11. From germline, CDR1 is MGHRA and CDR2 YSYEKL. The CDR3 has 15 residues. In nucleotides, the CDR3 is TGCGCCAGCACAATTGGACTAGCCTTAGGCTACGAGCAGTACTTC. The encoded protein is CASTIGLALGYEQYF.

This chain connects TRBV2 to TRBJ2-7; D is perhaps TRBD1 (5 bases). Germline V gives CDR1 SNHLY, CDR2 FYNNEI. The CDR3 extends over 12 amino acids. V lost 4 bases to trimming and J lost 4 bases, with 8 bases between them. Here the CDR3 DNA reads TGTGCCAGCAGTGCCAGGGCATACGAGCAGTACTTC. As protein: CASSARAYEQYF.

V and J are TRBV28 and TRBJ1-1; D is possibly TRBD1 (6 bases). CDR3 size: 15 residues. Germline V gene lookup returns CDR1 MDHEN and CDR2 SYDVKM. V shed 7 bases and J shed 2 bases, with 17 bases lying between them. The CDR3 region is CASNPASGGNTEAFF. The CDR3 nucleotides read TGTGCCAGCAACCCGGCCTCGGGGGGCAACACTGAAGCTTTCTTT.

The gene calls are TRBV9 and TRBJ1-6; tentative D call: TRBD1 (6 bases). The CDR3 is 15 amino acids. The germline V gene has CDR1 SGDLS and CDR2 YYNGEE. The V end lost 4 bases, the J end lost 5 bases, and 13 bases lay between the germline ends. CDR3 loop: CASSPTRTDNSPLHF. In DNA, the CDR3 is TGTGCCAGCAGCCCAACTCGGACAGATAATTCACCCCTCCACTTT.

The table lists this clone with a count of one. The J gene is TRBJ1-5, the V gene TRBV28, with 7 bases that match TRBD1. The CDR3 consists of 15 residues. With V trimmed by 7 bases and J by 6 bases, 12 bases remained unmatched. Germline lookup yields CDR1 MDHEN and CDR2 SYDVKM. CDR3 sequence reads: CASTPIQGSGQPQHF. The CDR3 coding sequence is TGTGCCAGCACCCCCATACAGGGGTCCGGTCAGCCCCAGCATTTT. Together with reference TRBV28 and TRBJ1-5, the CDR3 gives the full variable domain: DVKVTQSSRYLVKRTGEKVFLECVQDMDHENMFWYRQDPGLGLRLIYFSYDVKMKEKGDIPEGYSVSREKKERFSLILESASTNQTSMYLCASTPIQGSGQPQHFGDGTRLSIL.

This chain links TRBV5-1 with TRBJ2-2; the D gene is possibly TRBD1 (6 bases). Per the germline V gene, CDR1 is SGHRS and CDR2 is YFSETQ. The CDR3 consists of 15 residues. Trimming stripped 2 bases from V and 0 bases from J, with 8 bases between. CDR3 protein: CASSLQGPNTGELFF. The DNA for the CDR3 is TGCGCCAGCAGCTTACAGGGTCCGAACACCGGGGAGCTGTTTTTT.

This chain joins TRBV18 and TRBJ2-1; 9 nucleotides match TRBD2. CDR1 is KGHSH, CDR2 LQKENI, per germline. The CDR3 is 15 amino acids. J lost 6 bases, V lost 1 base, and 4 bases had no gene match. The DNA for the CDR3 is TGTGCCAGCTCACCACTAGCGGGAGCCGGCAATGAGCAGTTCTTC. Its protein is CASSPLAGAGNEQFF.